This T cell receptor (beta chain) was sequenced during a study of blood T cell repertoires in COVID-19. Assay: immunoSEQ multiplex PCR; the TCRdb copy retains only in-frame clones and omits some. The repertoire holds some 250,000 clones, with 82% as singletons. Deletions cut 3 bases from V and 7 bases from J, with 6 bases between. Germline V gives CDR1 LNHNV, CDR2 YYDKDF (reference sequence). The CDR3 runs to 11 residues. This TCR was recovered from a man aged 40-49 years who had recovered from COVID-19. Sequencing used PBMCs or T cells enriched from blood (not recorded which). The chain recombines TRBV15 with TRBJ1-1; D is unclear. The CDR3 sequence: CATSSGGEAFF. The CDR3 DNA is TGTGCCACCAGCAGTGGAGGTGAAGCTTTCTTT. Filled out from reference TRBV15 and TRBJ1-1, the complete variable domain reads DAMVIQNPRYQVTQFGKPVTLSCSQTLNHNVMYWYQQKSSQAPKLLFHYYDKDFNNEADTPDNFQSRRPNTSFCFLDIRSPGLGDTAMYLCATSSGGEAFFGQGTRLTVV.